This is a list of T cell receptor beta chains from one sample in a study of T cell responses to AZD1222 COVID-19 vaccine. TCRdb's table, derived via immunoSEQ multiplex PCR, lists solely in-frame clones and lacks some. The data hold some 200,000 clones, with about 92% observed a single time. Specimen: peripheral blood, collected on day 0 of AZD1222 vaccination. The receptor set was obtained from an adult in good health. The CDR3 runs from the conserved cysteine through the conserved F or W. Fields, in order: clone size, V gene, D gene, J gene, CDR3 protein, CDR3 DNA. D genes are given only for firm matches. Size tells how often a clone was seen (once, few, many) or the class of an expanded clone, and some rows leave it out.

NA	TRBV3-1/TRBV3-2	NA	TRBJ2-7	CASSRRYEQYF	TGTGCCAGCAGCCGGCGCTACGAGCAGTACTTC
NA	TRBV6-2/TRBV6-3	NA	TRBJ1-6	CASSYAQGGSPLHF	TGTGCCAGCAGTTACGCCCAGGGTGGTTCACCCCTCCACTTT
NA	TRBV19	NA	TRBJ1-1	CASSFAGRNTEAFF	TGTGCCAGTAGCTTCGCAGGGAGGAACACTGAAGCTTTCTTT
NA	TRBV7-8	TRBD1	TRBJ2-2	CASIPGQGALDTGELFF	TGTGCCAGCATCCCGGGACAGGGGGCCCTAGACACCGGGGAGCTGTTTTTT
NA	TRBV3-1/TRBV3-2	TRBD2	TRBJ2-1	CASSQLGGGHNEQFF	TGTGCCAGCAGCCAACTCGGGGGGGGCCACAATGAGCAGTTCTTC
NA	TRBV27	NA	TRBJ2-1	CASSFGQGTYNEQFF	TGTGCCAGCAGTTTCGGGCAGGGCACCTACAATGAGCAGTTCTTC
NA	TRBV5-1	NA	TRBJ2-6	CASSLSGRDYTGANVLTF	TGCGCCAGCAGCTTGAGTGGTAGGGATTATACTGGGGCCAACGTCCTGACTTTC
NA	TRBV30	NA	TRBJ2-1	CAWRGLPGTAYNEQFF	TGTGCCTGGAGGGGGCTACCCGGGACCGCCTACAATGAGCAGTTCTTC
NA	TRBV12-5	NA	TRBJ1-3	CASGLKERYVSDTGNTIYF	TGTGCTAGTGGTTTGAAGGAGAGGTATGTTTCCGACACTGGAAACACCATATATTTT
NA	TRBV10-2	TRBD1	TRBJ1-2	CASSESKTGVGYGYTF	TGCGCCAGCAGTGAGTCGAAGACAGGGGTGGGATATGGCTACACCTTC
NA	TRBV25-1	NA	TRBJ1-1	CASSFPNTEAFF	TGTGCCAGCAGTTTCCCGAACACTGAAGCTTTCTTT
NA	TRBV18	NA	TRBJ2-7	CASSPPGTYEQYF	TGTGCCAGCTCACCACCGGGGACCTACGAGCAGTACTTC
NA	TRBV12-2	NA	TRBJ1-6	CASRSHREEDSPLHF	TGTGCAAGTCGCTCGCACAGGGAGGAGGATTCACCCCTCCACTTT
few	TRBV6-5	NA	TRBJ2-7	CASRIESGQTYEQYF	TGTGCCAGCAGAATAGAAAGCGGGCAAACCTACGAGCAGTACTTC
NA	TRBV19	TRBD1	TRBJ1-2	CASSIQGASYGYTF	TGTGCCAGTAGTATCCAGGGGGCTTCCTATGGCTACACCTTC
NA	TRBV11-2	NA	TRBJ2-6	CASSLRGSGANVLTF	TGTGCCAGCAGCTTAAGGGGGTCAGGGGCCAACGTCCTGACTTTC
NA	TRBV7-9	NA	TRBJ1-4	CASSRGRDEKLFF	TGTGCCAGCAGCCGGGGACGTGACGAAAAACTGTTTTTT
NA	TRBV3-1/TRBV3-2	NA	TRBJ1-3	CASSRTATTSGNTIYF	TGTGCCAGCAGCCGGACGGCCACCACCTCTGGAAACACCATATATTTT
NA	TRBV3-1/TRBV3-2	TRBD1	TRBJ1-4	CASSQEWDRVNEKLFF	TGTGCCAGCAGCCAAGAGTGGGACAGGGTAAATGAAAAACTGTTTTTT
NA	TRBV6-5	TRBD1	TRBJ2-3	CASRNRDRIMDTQYF	TGTGCCAGCAGAAACCGGGACAGGATAATGGATACGCAGTATTTT
NA	TRBV11-1	NA	TRBJ1-1	CASSPKDISTEAFF	TGTGCCAGCAGCCCCAAGGACATCTCCACTGAAGCTTTCTTT
NA	TRBV5-1	NA	TRBJ1-5	CASSPGPKIRDQPQHF	TGCGCCAGCAGCCCTGGACCGAAAATCCGGGATCAGCCCCAGCATTTT
NA	TRBV13	TRBD2	TRBJ2-2	CASSLLAGGGPFTGELFF	TGTGCCAGCAGCCTACTAGCGGGAGGAGGACCTTTCACCGGGGAGCTGTTTTTT
NA	TRBV2	NA	TRBJ1-1	CAITSEKVNTEAFF	TGTGCCATTACGTCCGAAAAGGTGAACACTGAAGCTTTCTTT
NA	TRBV7-9	NA	TRBJ2-5	CASIGAGKETQYF	TGTGCCAGCATTGGGGCTGGCAAAGAGACCCAGTACTTC
NA	TRBV7-9	NA	TRBJ2-1	CASTLGARQFF	TGTGCCAGCACCCTCGGGGCGCGGCAGTTCTTC
NA	TRBV15	TRBD2	TRBJ2-5	CATSTGTSGGETQYF	TGTGCCACCAGCACCGGGACTAGCGGGGGGGAGACCCAGTACTTC
NA	TRBV5-1	NA	TRBJ1-2	CASSLGQTSDGYTF	TGCGCCAGCAGCTTGGGACAGACTTCCGATGGCTACACCTTC
NA	TRBV23-1	NA	TRBJ1-2	CASSQPLGGGIRYGYTF	TGCGCCAGCAGTCAACCCTTGGGGGGGGGTATTCGGTATGGCTACACCTTC
NA	TRBV6-1	NA	TRBJ1-4	CASSEAYGWNEKLFF	TGTGCCAGCAGTGAAGCGTATGGATGGAATGAAAAACTGTTTTTT
NA	TRBV18	TRBD1	TRBJ1-1	CASSPGTAEAFF	TGTGCCAGCTCACCAGGGACAGCCGAAGCTTTCTTT
once	TRBV5-6	NA	TRBJ2-1	CASSPPGRYNEQFF	TGTGCCAGCAGCCCACCGGGACGTTACAATGAGCAGTTCTTC
NA	TRBV3-1/TRBV3-2	NA	TRBJ2-7	CASSQGVGGGPTYEQYF	TGTGCCAGCAGCCAAGGCGTTGGAGGGGGGCCTACCTACGAGCAGTACTTC
NA	TRBV2	NA	TRBJ1-6	CASSGDGVNSPLHF	TGTGCCAGCAGTGGCGACGGGGTGAATTCACCCCTCCACTTT
NA	TRBV27	NA	TRBJ2-4	CASSKIGGSKVARQNIQYF	TGTGCCAGCAGTAAAATAGGGGGATCTAAAGTAGCTAGGCAAAACATTCAGTACTTC
NA	TRBV14	TRBD2	TRBJ2-7	CASSQLQAGISEQYF	TGTGCCAGCAGCCAACTTCAAGCGGGAATCAGCGAGCAGTACTTC
NA	TRBV5-6	TRBD1	TRBJ1-4	CASSLSGGTNEKLFF	TGTGCCAGCAGCCTGTCAGGGGGGACTAATGAAAAACTGTTTTTT
NA	TRBV4-1	TRBD2	TRBJ2-1	CASNSGGGHNEQFF	TGCGCCAGCAATAGCGGGGGTGGGCACAATGAGCAGTTCTTC
NA	TRBV6-5	NA	TRBJ2-1	CASRLYGNEQFF	TGTGCCAGCAGATTGTATGGCAATGAGCAGTTCTTC
NA	TRBV29-1	NA	TRBJ1-1	CSVGTDNTEAFF	TGCAGCGTTGGGACAGATAACACTGAAGCTTTCTTT
NA	TRBV5-1	NA	TRBJ1-2	CASSLGPVYGYTF	TGCGCCAGCAGCTTGGGGCCAGTCTATGGCTACACCTTC